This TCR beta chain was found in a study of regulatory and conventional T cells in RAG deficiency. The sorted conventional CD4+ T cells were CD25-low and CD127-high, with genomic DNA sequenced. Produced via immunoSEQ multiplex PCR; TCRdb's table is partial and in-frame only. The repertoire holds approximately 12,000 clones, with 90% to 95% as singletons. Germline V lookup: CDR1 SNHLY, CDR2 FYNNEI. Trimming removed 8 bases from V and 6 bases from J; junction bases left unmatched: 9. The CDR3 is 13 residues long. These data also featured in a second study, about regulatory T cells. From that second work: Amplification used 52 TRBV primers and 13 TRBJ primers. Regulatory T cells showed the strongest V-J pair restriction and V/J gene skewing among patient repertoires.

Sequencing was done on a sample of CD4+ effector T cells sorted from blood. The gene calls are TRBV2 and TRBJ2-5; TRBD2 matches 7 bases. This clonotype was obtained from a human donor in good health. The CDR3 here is CASVMERGQTQYF. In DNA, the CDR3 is TGTGCCAGCGTGATGGAGCGGGGTCAGACCCAGTACTTC.